These T cell receptor beta chains were read from a single sample in a study of cytomegalovirus exposure and HLA in healthy donors. Some clones are missing from TCRdb's copy, which holds only in-frame ones; the method was immunoSEQ multiplex PCR. The repertoire consists of approximately 150,000 clones, with roughly 87% occurring once and the leading ten covering around 0.51%. Material for sequencing was PBMCs. The receptors derive from a woman between 40 and 55 years old in good health and CMV-seronegative. Each CDR3 is given with its conserved first and last residue. D genes are given only for firm matches. Rows give clone size only sometimes, using once, few, many, or a class for an expanded clone.

cdr3_length clone_size d_call j_call v_call cdr3_nt cdr3_aa
15 - TRBD1 TRBJ1-4 TRBV28 TGTGCCAGCAGTTTCATGGACAGGGTTGATGAAAAACTGTTTTTT CASSFMDRVDEKLFF
16 - - TRBJ2-1 TRBV4-1 TGCGCCAGCAGCCAAGCTGGGTGGAGCTCGGGGAATGAGCAGTTCTTC CASSQAGWSSGNEQFF
14 - TRBD2 TRBJ2-5 TRBV5-6 TGTGCCAGCAGCCTAGCGGGAGAACAAGAGACCCAGTACTTC CASSLAGEQETQYF
15 once - TRBJ1-4 TRBV10-1 TGCGCCAGCAGTGAGTCTAGTGCGGGAGATGAAAAACTGTTTTTT CASSESSAGDEKLFF
13 - - TRBJ1-5 TRBV10-3 TGTGCCATCAGTGGACAGACAAATCAGCCCCAGCATTTT CAISGQTNQPQHF
14 - - TRBJ2-1 TRBV4-2 TGTGCCAGCAGCCAAGTTGCGGCCTACAATGAGCAGTTCTTC CASSQVAAYNEQFF
13 once - TRBJ1-2 TRBV28 TGTGCCAGCACCTGGGAGGTAGGCTATGGCTACACCTTC CASTWEVGYGYTF
16 - TRBD2 TRBJ2-7 TRBV28 TGTGCCAGCAGTTCCCCGAGGGAGCGGGATTTCTACGAGCAGTACTTC CASSSPRERDFYEQYF
15 - - TRBJ2-7 TRBV13 TGTGCCAGCAGCTTAAGGACAGGCGGGATCTACGAGCAGTACTTC CASSLRTGGIYEQYF
12 - TRBD1 TRBJ1-2 TRBV27 TGTGCCAGCAGAAGACAGGGATCAGGCTACACCTTC CASRRQGSGYTF
12 - - TRBJ2-5 TRBV30 TGTGCCTGGAGTGTACTTGGAGAGACCCAGTACTTC CAWSVLGETQYF
13 - - TRBJ2-2 TRBV19 TGTGCCAGTAGTATAGATCGGGGCGGGGAGCTGTTTTTT CASSIDRGGELFF
13 - TRBD1 TRBJ2-5 TRBV29-1 TGCAGCGGCATGACAGGGGCCCCAGAGACCCAGTACTTC CSGMTGAPETQYF
14 - - TRBJ1-5 TRBV6-6 TGTGCCAGCAGCCGGGTCCTCGGGGGACAGCCCCAGCATTTT CASSRVLGGQPQHF
14 - - TRBJ2-5 TRBV7-9 TGTGCCAGCAGCCTCAATGACAGGCCGGAGACCCAGTACTTC CASSLNDRPETQYF
17 - - TRBJ2-1 TRBV5-8 TGTGCCAGCAGCTTGGCCTTGACGGGAGTCTCCTACAATGAGCAGTTCTTC CASSLALTGVSYNEQFF
15 - TRBD2 TRBJ2-7 TRBV6-5 TGTGCCAGCAGTTACGGCGGGAGAGACCGCTACGAGCAGTACTTC CASSYGGRDRYEQYF